The 12 T cell receptor beta chains presented below share a single source sample, sequenced in a study of cytomegalovirus exposure and HLA in healthy donors. With 60 Vbeta and 13 Jbeta primers, the PCR was carried out. TCRdb's table, derived via immunoSEQ multiplex PCR, lists solely in-frame clones and lacks some. The sample lists 89,000 or so clones; around four fifths were seen once. Sequencing used PBMCs. Source of these receptors: a boy younger than 18 in good health and CMV-seronegative.

The rearrangement uses TRBV20-1 and TRBJ1-1; D possibly corresponds to TRBD1 (6 bases). Trimming left V 8 bases short and J 1 base short, with 8 bases between. Germline assignment: CDR1 DFQATT and CDR2 SNEGSKA (reference sequence). This CDR3 contains 11 residues. CDR3 loop: CSPQGNTEAFF. In DNA form, the CDR3 reads TGCAGTCCACAGGGGAACACTGAAGCTTTCTTT.

In this sample, this clone turned up a few times. CDR3 sequence reads: CASSEIGGINQPQHF. The CDR3 DNA reads TGTGCCAGCAGTGAAATAGGGGGAATCAATCAGCCCCAGCATTTT. J is TRBJ1-5 and V is TRBV2, with D possibly being TRBD1 (6 bases). Trimming shortened V by 2 bases and J by 3 bases, and 11 bases separated the two germline ends. Per germline, CDR1 SNHLY and CDR2 FYNNEI. The length of the CDR3 is 15 residues.

This clone was detected only a few times. This chain joins TRBV7-9 and TRBJ1-1; D gene unclear. The CDR3 runs to 14 residues. CDR1 is SEHNR and CDR2 is FQNEAQ in the germline V gene (reference sequence). Trimming removed 1 base at V and 0 bases at J, with 6 bases between. The CDR3 DNA reads TGTGCCAGCAGCTTAGGAGGGATGAACACTGAAGCTTTCTTT. Translation: CASSLGGMNTEAFF.

J is TRBJ2-5 and V is TRBV7-2; 12 bases map to TRBD2. This CDR3 has 19 amino acids. Trimming at V came to 1 base and at J to 5 bases, leaving 14 bases not matched to a gene. The germline V gene encodes CDR1 SGHTA and CDR2 FQGNSA. The CDR3 DNA sequence: TGTGCCAGCAGCTTAGAGGCTAGCGGGAGGGCCCGCCCGGGGGAGACCCAGTACTTC. Its translation is CASSLEASGRARPGETQYF.

This sequence joins TRBV18 and TRBJ1-4; no clear D. The CDR3 covers 11 residues. In germline, CDR1 is KGHSH, CDR2 LQKENI. With 7 bases removed from V and 10 bases from J, the gap between germline ends came to 10 bases. Written as DNA, the CDR3 is TGTGCCAGCTTACGGGTACCAAAACTGTTTTTT. Translated: CASLRVPKLFF.

This chain uses TRBV18 with TRBJ2-1; 7 bases line up with TRBD1. CDR3 size: 15 residues. V gave up 7 bases and J gave up 6 bases; unmatched junction bases: 12. Germline CDR1 is KGHSH and CDR2 is LQKENI. For the CDR3, the DNA is TGTGCCAGCTTCTCACTGGGGGACAGAGTCAATGAGCAGTTCTTC. It is translated as CASFSLGDRVNEQFF.

This clone was counted between two and nine times. This chain links TRBV29-1 with TRBJ2-3, with D possibly being TRBD1 (6 bases). V was cut by 6 bases and J by 2 bases, with 18 bases left in between. This CDR3 is 15 amino acids long. Germline CDR1 is SQVTM and CDR2 is ANQGSEA. In DNA, the CDR3 is TGCAGCGTCCGCTGGCGCAGGGGTCTCACAGATACGCAGTATTTT. Its translation is CSVRWRRGLTDTQYF.

The table lists this clone with a count of one. The chain is built from TRBV5-1 and TRBJ2-7; 9 nucleotides line up with TRBD2. V lost 3 bases and J lost 1; bases outside the gene matches: 2. The length of the CDR3 is 14 residues. Germline CDR1 is SGHRS and CDR2 is YFSETQ. This chain's CDR3 is CASSSTSGSYEQYF. The CDR3 nucleotides are TGCGCCAGCAGCTCGACTAGCGGATCCTACGAGCAGTACTTC.

The rearrangement links TRBV5-4 to TRBJ2-1, with TRBD1 matching 8 bases. Germline assignment: CDR1 SGHNT and CDR2 YYREEE (reference sequence). V dropped 4 bases and J dropped 6; count of bases not matched to a gene: 9. CDR3 length: 15 residues. CDR3 in DNA: TGTGCCAGCAGCCCCGGGACAGGAGGTGGCAATGAGCAGTTCTTC. It yields the protein CASSPGTGGGNEQFF.

The V gene is TRBV5-4, the J gene TRBJ2-1; 8 nucleotides line up with TRBD2. V trimming: 4 bases; J trimming: 0 bases; junction bases outside the gene matches: 3. This CDR3 contains 15 residues. CDR1 and CDR2 (germline): SGHNT, YYREEE (reference sequence). The CDR3 bases are TGTGCCAGCAGCCCCGGGACTAGCTCCTACAATGAGCAGTTCTTC. It encodes CASSPGTSSYNEQFF.

This clone was recorded a few times. The gene calls are TRBV7-6 and TRBJ2-7, with 14 positions matching TRBD2. Germline loops: CDR1 SGHVS, CDR2 FNYEAQ. The length of the CDR3 is 17 residues. After removal of 3 bases from V and 3 bases from J, the junction contained 7 bases not matched to a gene. The CDR3 loop is CASSLAGLAGGIYEQYF. DNA for the CDR3: TGTGCCAGCAGCTTGGCCGGACTAGCGGGAGGCATCTACGAGCAGTACTTC.

The J gene is TRBJ1-6, the V gene TRBV2, with no clear D. CDR1 and CDR2 from the germline V gene are SNHLY and FYNNEI. CDR3 length: 14 residues. The V and J ends lost 1 base and 10 bases respectively, with 11 bases between them. The CDR3 DNA is TGTGCCAGCAGTGAAGAAAGTTTGGCCTCACCCCTCCACTTT. It is translated as CASSEESLASPLHF.